This TCR beta chain was recovered during a study of human T cells and chemical hapten exposure. Whole-study results and caveats: With DPC sensitization, TCRs exceeding 1 in 1000 frequency showed no change.

Per the original methods: The median was roughly 91,000 TCRs per sample, ranging 23,224 to 690,600. TCRdb processed the RACE reads anew with MiXCR; each CDR3 protein has one entry. The V and J calls here are based on TCRdb, not the publication. The sample lists about 51,000 distinct CDR3 sequences, approximately 9.8% occurring once. V dropped 5 bases and J dropped 1; count of bases not matched to a gene: 5. Germline V gene sequence: CDR1 MNHEY, CDR2 SVGAGI. The CDR3 extends over 15 amino acids. This sample's time point: pre-sensitization, week 0. Sample treatment: therapeutic diphenylcyclopropenone sensitization with weekly scalp DPC. Patients had alopecia, were aged 18 to 70, and were not pregnant. This clonotype was found many times. Antigen specificity is unknown.

The rearrangement links TRBV6-5 to TRBJ2-3; 8 nucleotides line up with TRBD1. The material was whole blood, obtained in connection with sensitization to the hapten diphenylcyclopropenone (DPC). The sequence was collected from a woman between 35 and 50 years old with alopecia areata. Some clones in this sample may be carry-over from other donors' samples. This CDR3 reads CASSTPGQGTDTQYF. The DNA of the CDR3 is TGTGCCAGCAGTACCCCGGGACAGGGCACAGATACGCAGTATTTT.